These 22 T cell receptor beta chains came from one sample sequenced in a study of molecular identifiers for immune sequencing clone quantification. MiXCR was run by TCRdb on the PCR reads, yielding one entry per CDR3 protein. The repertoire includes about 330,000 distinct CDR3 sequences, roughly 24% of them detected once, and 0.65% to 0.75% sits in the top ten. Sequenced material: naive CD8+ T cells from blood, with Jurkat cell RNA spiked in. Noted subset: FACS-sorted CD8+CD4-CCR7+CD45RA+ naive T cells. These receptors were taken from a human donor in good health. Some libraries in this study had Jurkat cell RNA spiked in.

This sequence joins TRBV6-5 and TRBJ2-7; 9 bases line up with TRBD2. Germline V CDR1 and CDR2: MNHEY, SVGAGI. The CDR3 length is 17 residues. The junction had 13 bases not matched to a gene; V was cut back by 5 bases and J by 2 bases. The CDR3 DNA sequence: TGTGCCAGCAGTGACCCCCTGGGCGGGGGGGCCCCCTACGAGCAGTACTTC. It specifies CASSDPLGGGAPYEQYF.

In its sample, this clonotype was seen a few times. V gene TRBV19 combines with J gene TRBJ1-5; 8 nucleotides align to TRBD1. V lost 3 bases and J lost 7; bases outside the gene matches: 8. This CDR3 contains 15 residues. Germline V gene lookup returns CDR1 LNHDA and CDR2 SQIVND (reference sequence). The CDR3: CASSIGQGYIQPQHF. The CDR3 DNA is TGTGCCAGTAGTATTGGACAGGGCTATATCCAGCCCCAGCATTTT.

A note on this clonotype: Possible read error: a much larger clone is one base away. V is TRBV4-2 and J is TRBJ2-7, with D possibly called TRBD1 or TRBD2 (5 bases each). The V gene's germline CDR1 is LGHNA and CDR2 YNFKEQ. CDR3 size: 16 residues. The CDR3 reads CARSPQARDPSYEQYF. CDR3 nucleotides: TGTGCCCGCAGCCCCCAGGCCCGGGACCCCTCCTACGAGCAGTACTTC.

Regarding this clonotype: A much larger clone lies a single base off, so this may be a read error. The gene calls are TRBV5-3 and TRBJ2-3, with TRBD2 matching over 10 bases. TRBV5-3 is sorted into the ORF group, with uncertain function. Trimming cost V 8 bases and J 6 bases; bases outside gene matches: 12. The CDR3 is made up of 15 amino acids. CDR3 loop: CASTASGGAGDTQYF. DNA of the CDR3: TGTGCCAGCACGGCTAGCGGGGGAGCCGGGGATACGCAGTATTTT.

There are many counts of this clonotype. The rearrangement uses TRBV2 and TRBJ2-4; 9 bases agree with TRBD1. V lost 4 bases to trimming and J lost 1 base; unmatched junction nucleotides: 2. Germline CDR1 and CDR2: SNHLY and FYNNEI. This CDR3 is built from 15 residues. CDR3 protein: CASSVDRGAKNIQYF. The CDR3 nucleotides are TGTGCCAGCAGTGTAGACAGGGGGGCCAAAAACATTCAGTACTTC.

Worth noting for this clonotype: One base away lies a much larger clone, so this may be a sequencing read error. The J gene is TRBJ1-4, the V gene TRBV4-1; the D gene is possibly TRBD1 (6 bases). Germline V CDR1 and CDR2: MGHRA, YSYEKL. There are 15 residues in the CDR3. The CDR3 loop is CASSHPEGVNGKLFF. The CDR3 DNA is TGCGCCAGCAGCCACCCTGAGGGGGTTAATGGAAAACTGTTTTTT.

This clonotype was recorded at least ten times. The CDR3 region is CSVEGQGDGILNEQFF. CDR3 in DNA: TGCAGCGTTGAGGGACAGGGGGACGGGATTCTTAATGAGCAGTTCTTC. The rearrangement joins TRBV29-1 to TRBJ2-1; TRBD1 matches 11 bases. Per germline, CDR1 SQVTM and CDR2 ANQGSEA. The CDR3 has 16 residues. With 3 bases clipped from V and 7 bases from J, the junction kept 11 bases outside the gene matches.

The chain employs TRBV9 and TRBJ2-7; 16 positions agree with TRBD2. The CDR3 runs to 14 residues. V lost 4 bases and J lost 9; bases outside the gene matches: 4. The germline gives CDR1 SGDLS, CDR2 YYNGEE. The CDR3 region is CASSPGTSGRVQYF. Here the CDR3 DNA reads TGTGCCAGCAGCCCCGGGACTAGCGGGAGGGTGCAGTACTTC.

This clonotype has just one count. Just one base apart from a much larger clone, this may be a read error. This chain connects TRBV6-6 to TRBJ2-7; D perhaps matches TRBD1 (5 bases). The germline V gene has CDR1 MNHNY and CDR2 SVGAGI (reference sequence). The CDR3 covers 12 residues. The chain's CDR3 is CASKQTEYERYF. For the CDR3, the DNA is TGTGCCAGCAAACAGACAGAGTACGAGCGGTACTTC.

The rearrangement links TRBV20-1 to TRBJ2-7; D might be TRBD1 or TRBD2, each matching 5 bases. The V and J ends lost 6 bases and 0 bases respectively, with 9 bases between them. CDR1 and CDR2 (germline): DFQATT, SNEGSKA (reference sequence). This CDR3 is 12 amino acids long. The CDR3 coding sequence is TGCAGTGCGGGGGTTTCCTCCTACGAGCAGTACTTC. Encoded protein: CSAGVSSYEQYF.

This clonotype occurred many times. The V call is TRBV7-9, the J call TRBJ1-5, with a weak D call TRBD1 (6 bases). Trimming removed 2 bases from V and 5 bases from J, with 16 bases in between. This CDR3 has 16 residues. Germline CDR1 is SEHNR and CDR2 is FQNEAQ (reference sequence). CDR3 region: CASSLSVQGRDQPQHF. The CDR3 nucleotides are TGTGCCAGCAGCTTATCAGTACAGGGACGGGATCAGCCCCAGCATTTT. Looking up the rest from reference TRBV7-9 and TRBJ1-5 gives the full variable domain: DTGVSQNPRHKITKRGQNVTFRCDPISEHNRLYWYRQTLGQGPEFLTYFQNEAQLEKSRLLSDRFSAERPKGSFSTLEIQRTEQGDSAMYLCASSLSVQGRDQPQHFGDGTRLSIL.

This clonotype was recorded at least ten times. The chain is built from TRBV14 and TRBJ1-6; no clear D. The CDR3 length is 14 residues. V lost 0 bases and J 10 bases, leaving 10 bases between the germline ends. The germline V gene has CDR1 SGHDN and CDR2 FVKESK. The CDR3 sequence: CASSQEGRWSPLHF. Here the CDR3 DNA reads TGTGCCAGCAGCCAAGAAGGGCGGTGGTCACCCCTCCACTTT.

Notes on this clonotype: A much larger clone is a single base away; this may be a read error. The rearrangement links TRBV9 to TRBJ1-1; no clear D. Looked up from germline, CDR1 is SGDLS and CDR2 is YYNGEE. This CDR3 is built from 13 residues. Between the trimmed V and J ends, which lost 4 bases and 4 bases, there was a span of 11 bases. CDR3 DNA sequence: TGTGCCAGCAGCACCCGCCTGAGCACTGAAGCTTTCTTT. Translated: CASSTRLSTEAFF.

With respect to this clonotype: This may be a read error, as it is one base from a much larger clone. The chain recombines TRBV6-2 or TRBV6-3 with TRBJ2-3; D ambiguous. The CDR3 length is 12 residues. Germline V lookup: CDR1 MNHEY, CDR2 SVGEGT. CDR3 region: CASRYSWDTQYF. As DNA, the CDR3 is TGTGCCAGCAGATACTCTTGGGATACGCAGTATTTT.

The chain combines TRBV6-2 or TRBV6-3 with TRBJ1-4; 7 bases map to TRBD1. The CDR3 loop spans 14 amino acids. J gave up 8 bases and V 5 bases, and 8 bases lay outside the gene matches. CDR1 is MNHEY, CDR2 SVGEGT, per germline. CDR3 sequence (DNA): TGTGCCAGCAGTGGACAGGATGAAGGAGAAAAACTGTTTTTT. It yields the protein CASSGQDEGEKLFF.

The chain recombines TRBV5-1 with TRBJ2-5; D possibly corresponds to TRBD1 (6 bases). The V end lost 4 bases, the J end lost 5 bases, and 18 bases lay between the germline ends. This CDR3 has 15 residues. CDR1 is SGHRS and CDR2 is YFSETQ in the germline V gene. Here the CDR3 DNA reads TGCGCCAGCAGCCCCTGGCAGGGGAGTACGGAGACCCAGTACTTC. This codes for CASSPWQGSTETQYF.

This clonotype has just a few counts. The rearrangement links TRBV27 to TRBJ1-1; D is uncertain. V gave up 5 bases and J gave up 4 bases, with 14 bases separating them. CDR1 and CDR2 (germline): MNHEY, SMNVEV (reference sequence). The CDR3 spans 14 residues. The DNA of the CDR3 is TGTGCCAGCAGTACCGACCCCGGTCCCACTGAAGCTTTCTTT. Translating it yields CASSTDPGPTEAFF.

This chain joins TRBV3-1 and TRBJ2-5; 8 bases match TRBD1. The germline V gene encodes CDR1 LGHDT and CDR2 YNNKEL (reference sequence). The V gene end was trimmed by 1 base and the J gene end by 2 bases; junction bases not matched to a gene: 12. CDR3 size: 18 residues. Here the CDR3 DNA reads TGTGCCAGCAGCCAAGTGGGAAATGACAGGGGCCTACAAGAGACCCAGTACTTC. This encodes CASSQVGNDRGLQETQYF.

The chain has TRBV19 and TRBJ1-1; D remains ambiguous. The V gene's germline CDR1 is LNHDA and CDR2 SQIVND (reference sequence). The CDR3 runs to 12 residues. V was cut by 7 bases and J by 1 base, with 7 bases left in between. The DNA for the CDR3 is TGTGCCAGTAAGTTGGGGAACACTGAAGCTTTCTTT. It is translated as CASKLGNTEAFF.

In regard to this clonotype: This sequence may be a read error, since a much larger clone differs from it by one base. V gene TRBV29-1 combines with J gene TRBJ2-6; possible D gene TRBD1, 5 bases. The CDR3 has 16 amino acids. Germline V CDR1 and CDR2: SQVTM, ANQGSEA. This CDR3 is CSVDEGIASGAYVLTF. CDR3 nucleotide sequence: TGCAGCGTTGATGAAGGGATTGCCTCTGGGGCCTACGTCCTGACTTTC.

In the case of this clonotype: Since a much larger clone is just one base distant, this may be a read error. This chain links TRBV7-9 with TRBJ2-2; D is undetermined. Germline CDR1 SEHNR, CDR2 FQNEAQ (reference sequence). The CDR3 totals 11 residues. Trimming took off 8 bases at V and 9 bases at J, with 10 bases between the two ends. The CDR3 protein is CASGVERELFF. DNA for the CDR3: TGTGCCAGCGGCGTTGAGCGGGAGCTGTTTTTT.

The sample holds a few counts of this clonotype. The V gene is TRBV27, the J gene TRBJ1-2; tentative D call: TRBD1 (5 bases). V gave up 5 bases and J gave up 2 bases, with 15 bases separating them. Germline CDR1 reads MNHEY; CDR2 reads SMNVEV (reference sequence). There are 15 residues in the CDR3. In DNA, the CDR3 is TGTGCCAGCAGTCTGGACAAACAAGGAAACTATGGCTACACCTTC. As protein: CASSLDKQGNYGYTF.